There are many counts of the clone carrying this T cell receptor (beta chain). Antigen unknown. The sample comes from a study of response to subunit inactivated influenza vaccine. Findings of the study overall: With each seasonal influenza vaccination, the authors suggested, few new T cells are recruited.

MiXCR was run by TCRdb on the RT-PCR reads, yielding one entry per CDR3 protein. This repertoire shows around 150,000 distinct CDR3 sequences, about 11% found once; its top ten account for about an eighth. This CDR3 comprises 13 residues. The germline V gene encodes CDR1 SEHNR and CDR2 FQNEAQ (reference sequence). The V end lost 2 bases, the J end lost 6 bases, and 10 bases lay between the germline ends. The source of this sequence is a man between 45 and 60 years old who received an inactivated influenza vaccine. The V call is TRBV7-9, the J call TRBJ1-2; D ambiguous. Source: non-naive T cells sorted from PBMCs, taken roughly 46 days after vaccination. The CDR3 reads CASSLPGRDGYTF. The CDR3 DNA sequence: TGTGCCAGCAGCTTACCTGGACGGGATGGCTACACCTTC. The entire variable domain, with the rest obtained from reference TRBV7-9 and TRBJ1-2, is as follows: DTGVSQNPRHKITKRGQNVTFRCDPISEHNRLYWYRQTLGQGPEFLTYFQNEAQLEKSRLLSDRFSAERPKGSFSTLEIQRTEQGDSAMYLCASSLPGRDGYTFGSGTRLTVV.